This T cell receptor beta chain was sequenced in a study of post-analysis software for immune sequencing data. About the research overall: Patients with relapsing-remitting, secondary progressive and progressive-relapsing multiple sclerosis courses were all represented.

Findings and limits, study-wide: Patients had higher frequencies than controls of five or six TRBV segments, including TRBV5-6, TRBV5-1 and TRBV20-1. Those with multiple sclerosis, the patient group, showed significantly lower normalized Chao1 diversity than controls.

Each TCR beta cDNA library carried unique molecular identifiers. Each sample of roughly 0.9 to 11 million input T cells yielded roughly 500,000 cDNA molecules, so each molecule approximated one T cell. TCRdb recomputed calls from the PCR reads with MiXCR, one row per CDR3 protein. The sample has roughly 800,000 distinct CDR3 sequences; roughly 50% are singletons. On this clonotype itself: Its target is not known.

The CDR3 has 15 residues. Between the trimmed V and J ends, which lost 2 bases and 7 bases, there was a span of 18 bases. Germline CDR1 is SEHNR and CDR2 is FQNEAQ (reference sequence). This sequence originates from a girl aged 10 to 17 with multiple sclerosis. Sequencing was carried out using blood. This chain joins TRBV7-9 and TRBJ2-7; D remains ambiguous. In DNA form, the CDR3 reads TGTGCCAGCAGCTTATTGACCAGGTCGGATAGTGAGCAGTACTTC. Its protein product is CASSLLTRSDSEQYF.